The rows below give T cell receptor beta chains drawn from one sample of a study of CD8+ T cells in alopecia areata. TCRdb's copy holds only in-frame clones and misses some; the assay was immunoSEQ multiplex PCR. Of over 150,000 clones listed, roughly 62% are singletons. The source material was CD8+ T cells sorted from blood, sampled at week 24, from a patient treated with tofacitinib. These receptors were obtained from a human donor with alopecia areata. CDR3s include the opening cysteine and the closing phenylalanine or tryptophan. D genes are given only for firm matches. The size field is filled for only some rows; it gives once, few, many or a size class.

V gene	D gene	clone size	J gene	CDR3 DNA	CDR3 protein
TRBV29-1	NA	NA	TRBJ1-2	TGCAGCGTTGAAGAGGGAAAGGGCTACACCTTC	CSVEEGKGYTF
TRBV4-1	NA	NA	TRBJ2-7	TGCGCCAGCAGCCAAGTCGGTGGTCCCAGGGGCAGGGAGCAGTACTTC	CASSQVGGPRGREQYF
TRBV6-5	NA	few	TRBJ2-5	TGTGCCAGCAGTTACTCAGGGCGGCAGGGAGGACAGTACTTC	CASSYSGRQGGQYF
TRBV4-1	NA	NA	TRBJ2-3	TGCGCCAGCAGCGCCAGAGTGGGGGGTCGCAAGGATACGCAGTATTTT	CASSARVGGRKDTQYF
TRBV29-1	NA	NA	TRBJ1-2	TGCAGCGTGCCGACGGGCGCGGGGTACGGCTACACCTTC	CSVPTGAGYGYTF
TRBV30	NA	NA	TRBJ1-2	TGTGCCTGGAGTTGGGGGGGCGCGTCTGGCTACACCTTC	CAWSWGGASGYTF
TRBV29-1	NA	NA	TRBJ2-7	TGCAGCGTTGTTGGGGACGAGCAGTACTTC	CSVVGDEQYF
TRBV7-2	TRBD1	few	TRBJ2-2	TGTGCCAGCAGCTTCCTAGACAGGGGAACCACCGGGGAGCTGTTTTTT	CASSFLDRGTTGELFF
TRBV4-2	NA	NA	TRBJ1-5	TGTGCCAGCAGCCAAGATTCGGCAGGGCGTCGTCAGCCCCAGCATTTT	CASSQDSAGRRQPQHF
TRBV13	NA	NA	TRBJ1-2	TGTGCCAGCAGGGGGGCCGGCTATGGCTACACCTTC	CASRGAGYGYTF
TRBV25-1	NA	NA	TRBJ1-4	TGTGCCAGCAGTGGACAGTGGGAAAAACTGTTTTTT	CASSGQWEKLFF
TRBV25-1	TRBD1	NA	TRBJ1-3	TGTGCCAGCGACCCAGGGGGCTCAGGGCACACCATATATTTT	CASDPGGSGHTIYF
TRBV9	TRBD1	NA	TRBJ2-5	TGTGCCAGCAGCGTAGGATCGGGACAGGGGGTAGAGCAGTACTTC	CASSVGSGQGVEQYF
TRBV7-6	NA	NA	TRBJ1-5	TGTGCCAGCAGCTTAGATGGGCATCAGCCCCAGCATTTT	CASSLDGHQPQHF
TRBV13	NA	NA	TRBJ2-5	TGTGCCAGCAGCTTAGGCGCGGGGGCGCAAGAGACCCAGTACTTC	CASSLGAGAQETQYF
TRBV4-1	TRBD2	once	TRBJ2-5	TGCGCCAGCAGTTCTCGCGGGGGGGCAGAGACCCAGTACTTC	CASSSRGGAETQYF
TRBV5-6	TRBD1	NA	TRBJ1-2	TGTGCCAGCAGCTTGAGACAGGGGAACTATGGCTACACCTTC	CASSLRQGNYGYTF
TRBV10-3	NA	NA	TRBJ2-6	TGTGCCATCATGGCAGCTGGGGCCAACGTCCTGACTTTC	CAIMAAGANVLTF
TRBV6-8	NA	few	TRBJ2-7	TGTGCCAGACCCCCAATCTACGAGCAGTACTTC	CARPPIYEQYF
TRBV4-1	NA	few	TRBJ1-4	TGCGCCAGCAGCCCACAGGGCCACGCTGCAACTAATGAAAAACTGTTTTTT	CASSPQGHAATNEKLFF
TRBV5-1	TRBD1	NA	TRBJ2-5	TGCGCCAGCAGCTTGGGCTCATACCGGGACAGGTTGGGAGAGACCCAGTACTTC	CASSLGSYRDRLGETQYF
TRBV7-9	NA	NA	TRBJ2-6	TGTGCCAGCAGCTTAGCAGGCTCTCTCTCTGGGGCCAACGTCCTGACTTTC	CASSLAGSLSGANVLTF
TRBV7-9	NA	NA	TRBJ1-6	TGTGCCAGCAGCGCGGGACAATATAATTCACCCCTCCACTTT	CASSAGQYNSPLHF
TRBV27	TRBD1	NA	TRBJ2-7	TGTGCCAGCAGCTGGGGGACGGGACAGGGGGTTAAAGAGCAGTACTTC	CASSWGTGQGVKEQYF
TRBV5-1	NA	NA	TRBJ1-2	TGCGCCAGCAGCTTGACATATAACTATGGCTACACCTTC	CASSLTYNYGYTF
TRBV5-1	NA	NA	TRBJ1-5	TGCGCCAGCAGCTTCACGGGGGCCCGGGGCAATCAGCCCCAGCATTTT	CASSFTGARGNQPQHF
TRBV9	TRBD2	NA	TRBJ2-1	TGTGCCAGCAGCGTAGCTATGGGGGGGAGTAATGAGCAGTTCTTC	CASSVAMGGSNEQFF
TRBV11-3	TRBD2	few	TRBJ2-1	TGTGCCAGCAGCTTGACGGGACTAGCGGGGGGCAATGAGCAGTTCTTC	CASSLTGLAGGNEQFF
TRBV30	TRBD1	few	TRBJ1-5	TGTGCCTGGGGGACAGGGGGCGGCAATCAGCCCCAGCATTTT	CAWGTGGGNQPQHF
TRBV29-1	TRBD2	few	TRBJ2-1	TGCAGCGTTGCCCCTAGCGGGCGCTACAATGAGCAGTTCTTC	CSVAPSGRYNEQFF
TRBV4-1	NA	NA	TRBJ2-3	TGCGCCAGCAGCCAAGGGGACGATACGCAGTATTTT	CASSQGDDTQYF
TRBV6-5	NA	few	TRBJ2-3	TGTGCCAGCAGTGATAGGGGGGATACAGATACGCAGTATTTT	CASSDRGDTDTQYF
TRBV10-3	NA	NA	TRBJ1-2	TGTGCCATCAGTGAGGACCCCAACTATGGCTACACCTTC	CAISEDPNYGYTF